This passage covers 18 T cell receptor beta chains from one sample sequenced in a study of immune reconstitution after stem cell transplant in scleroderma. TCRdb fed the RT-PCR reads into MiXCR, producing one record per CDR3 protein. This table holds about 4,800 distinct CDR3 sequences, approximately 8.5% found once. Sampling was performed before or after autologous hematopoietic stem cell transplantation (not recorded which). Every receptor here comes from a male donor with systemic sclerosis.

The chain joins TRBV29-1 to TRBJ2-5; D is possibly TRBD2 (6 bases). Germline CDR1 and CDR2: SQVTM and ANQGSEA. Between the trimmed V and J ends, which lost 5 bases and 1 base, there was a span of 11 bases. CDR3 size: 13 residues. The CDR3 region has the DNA TGCAGCGTTAGGAGGGGAGCCCAAGAGACCCAGTACTTC. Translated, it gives CSVRRGAQETQYF.

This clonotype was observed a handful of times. The CDR3 region has the DNA TGCAGTGCTAGAGATCTCAGACAGGGCACAGATACGCAGTATTTT. This gives the protein CSARDLRQGTDTQYF. J is TRBJ2-3 and V is TRBV20-1, with D possibly being TRBD1 (6 bases). This CDR3 has 15 residues. Germline V CDR1 and CDR2: DFQATT, SNEGSKA (reference sequence). Deletions cut 0 bases from V and 1 base from J, with 11 bases between.

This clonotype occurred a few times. The chain's CDR3 is CASSETGIVQETQYF. In nucleotides, the CDR3 is TGTGCCAGCAGTGAAACAGGGATCGTCCAAGAGACCCAGTACTTC. The chain combines TRBV6-1 with TRBJ2-5, with D tentatively TRBD1 (6 bases). The CDR3 totals 15 residues. V dropped 2 bases and J dropped 1 base, with 11 bases sitting between them. Germline values: CDR1 MNHNS, CDR2 SASEGT.

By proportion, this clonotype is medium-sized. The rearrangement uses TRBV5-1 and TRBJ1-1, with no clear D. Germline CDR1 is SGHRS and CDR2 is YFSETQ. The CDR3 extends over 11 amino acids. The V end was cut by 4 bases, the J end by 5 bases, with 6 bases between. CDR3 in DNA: TGCGCCAGCAGCCAGGATACTGAAGCTTTCTTT. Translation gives CASSQDTEAFF.

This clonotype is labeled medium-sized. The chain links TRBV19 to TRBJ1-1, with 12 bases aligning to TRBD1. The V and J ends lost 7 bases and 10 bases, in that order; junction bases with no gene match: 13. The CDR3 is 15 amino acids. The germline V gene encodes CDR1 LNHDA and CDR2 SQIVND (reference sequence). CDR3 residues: CASTSPGTGGIGAFF. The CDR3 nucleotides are TGTGCCAGTACCAGCCCCGGGACAGGGGGCATCGGAGCTTTCTTT.

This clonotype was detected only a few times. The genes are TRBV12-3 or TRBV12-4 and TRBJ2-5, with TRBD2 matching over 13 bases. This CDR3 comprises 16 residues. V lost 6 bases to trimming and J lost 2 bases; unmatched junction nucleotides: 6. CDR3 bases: TGTGCCAGCAGGGCGACTAGCGGGGGGCCACAAGAGACCCAGTACTTC. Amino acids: CASRATSGGPQETQYF.

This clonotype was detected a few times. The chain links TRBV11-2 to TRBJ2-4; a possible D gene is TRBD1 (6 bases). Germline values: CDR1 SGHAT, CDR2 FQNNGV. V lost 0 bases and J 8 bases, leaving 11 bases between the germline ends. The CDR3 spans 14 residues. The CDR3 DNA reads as TGTGCCAGCAGCTTAGACATGGGGGCAGACATTCAGTACTTC. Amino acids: CASSLDMGADIQYF.

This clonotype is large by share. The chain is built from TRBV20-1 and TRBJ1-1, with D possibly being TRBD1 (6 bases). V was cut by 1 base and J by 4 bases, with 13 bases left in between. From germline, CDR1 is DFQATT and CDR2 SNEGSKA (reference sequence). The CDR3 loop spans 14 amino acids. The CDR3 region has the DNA TGCAGTGCTAGAGGTGGGGGGGGCAGCACTGAAGCTTTCTTT. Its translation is CSARGGGGSTEAFF.

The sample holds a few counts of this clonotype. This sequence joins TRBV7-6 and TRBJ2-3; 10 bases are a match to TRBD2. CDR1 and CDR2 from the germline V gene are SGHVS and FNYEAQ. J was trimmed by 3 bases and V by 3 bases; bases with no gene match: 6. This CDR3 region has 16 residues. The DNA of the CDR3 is TGTGCCAGCAGCTTCCCAGCGGGGGGGCGGACAGATACGCAGTATTTT. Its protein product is CASSFPAGGRTDTQYF.

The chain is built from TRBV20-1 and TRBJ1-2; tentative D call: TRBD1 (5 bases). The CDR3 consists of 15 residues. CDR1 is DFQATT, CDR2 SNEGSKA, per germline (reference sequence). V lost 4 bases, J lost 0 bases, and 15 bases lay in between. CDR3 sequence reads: CSATQGGATNYGYTF. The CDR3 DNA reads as TGCAGTGCTACCCAGGGAGGGGCAACTAACTATGGCTACACCTTC.

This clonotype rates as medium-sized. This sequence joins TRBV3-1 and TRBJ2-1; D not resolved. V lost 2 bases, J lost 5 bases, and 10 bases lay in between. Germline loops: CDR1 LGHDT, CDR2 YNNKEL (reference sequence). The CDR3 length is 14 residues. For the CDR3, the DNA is TGTGCCAGCAGCCAATGGAGCGAAAACAATGAGCAGTTCTTC. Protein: CASSQWSENNEQFF.

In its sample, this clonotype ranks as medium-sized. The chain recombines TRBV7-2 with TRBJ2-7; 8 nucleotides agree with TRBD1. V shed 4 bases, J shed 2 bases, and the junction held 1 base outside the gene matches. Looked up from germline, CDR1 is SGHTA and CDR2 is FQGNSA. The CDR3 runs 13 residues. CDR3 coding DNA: TGTGCCAGCAGCTCGACAGGGGCCTACGAGCAGTACTTC. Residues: CASSSTGAYEQYF.

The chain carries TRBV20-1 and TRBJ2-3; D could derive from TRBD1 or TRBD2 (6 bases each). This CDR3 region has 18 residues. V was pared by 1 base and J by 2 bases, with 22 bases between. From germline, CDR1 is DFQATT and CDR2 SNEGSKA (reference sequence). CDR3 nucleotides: TGCAGTGCTAGAGGGCAGGGGACAAGGCAGGACTACACAGATACGCAGTATTTT. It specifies CSARGQGTRQDYTDTQYF.

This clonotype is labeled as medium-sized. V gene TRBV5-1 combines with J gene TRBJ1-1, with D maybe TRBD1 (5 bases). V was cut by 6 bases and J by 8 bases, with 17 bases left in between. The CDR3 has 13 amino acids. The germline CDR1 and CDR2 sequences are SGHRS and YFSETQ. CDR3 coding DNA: TGCGCCAGCATCAAAGGGGATGGGGGAGAAGCTTTCTTT. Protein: CASIKGDGGEAFF.

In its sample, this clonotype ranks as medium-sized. The CDR3 DNA is TGCAGTGCTATGGGCCACCAGAACACCGGGGAGCTGTTTTTT. This encodes CSAMGHQNTGELFF. The chain combines TRBV20-1 with TRBJ2-2; D unclear. The CDR3 has 14 residues. Looked up from germline, CDR1 is DFQATT and CDR2 is SNEGSKA (reference sequence). V was trimmed by 4 bases and J by 1 base, leaving 10 bases between them.

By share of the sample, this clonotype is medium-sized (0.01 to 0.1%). CDR3 in amino acids: CASSKTGDYYEQYF. The CDR3 DNA follows: TGTGCCAGCAGCAAGACAGGGGACTATTACGAGCAGTACTTC. This chain joins TRBV7-2 and TRBJ2-7, with D possibly being TRBD1 (8 bases). Trimming left V 5 bases short and J 4 bases short, with 15 bases between. Germline assignment: CDR1 SGHTA and CDR2 FQGNSA. This CDR3 region has 14 residues.

CDR3: CSASSSGGRGDTQYF. Written as DNA, the CDR3 is TGCAGTGCTAGCTCATCAGGGGGCAGAGGAGATACGCAGTATTTT. The genes are TRBV20-1 and TRBJ2-3, with 8 positions matching TRBD1. V was pared by 3 bases and J by 5 bases, with 10 bases of the junction left unmatched. The germline CDR1 and CDR2 sequences are DFQATT and SNEGSKA (reference sequence). This CDR3 is 15 amino acids long.

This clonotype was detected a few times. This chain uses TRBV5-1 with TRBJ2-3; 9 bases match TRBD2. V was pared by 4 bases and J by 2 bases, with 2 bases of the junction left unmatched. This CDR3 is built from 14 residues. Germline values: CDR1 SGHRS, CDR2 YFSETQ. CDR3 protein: CASSPSGDTDTQYF. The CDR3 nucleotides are TGCGCCAGCAGCCCTAGCGGGGACACAGATACGCAGTATTTT.